This record looks at one T cell receptor beta chain sequence and its context. What it binds is not known. This entry belongs to a study of T cells in Graves' hyperthyroidism and ophthalmopathy. About the research overall: Peripheral blood sampling occurred at initial diagnosis, before any treatment.

The CDR3 has 16 amino acids. The germline V gene has CDR1 LGHNA and CDR2 YNFKEQ. V was trimmed by 4 bases and J by 0 bases, leaving 13 bases between them. Used for diagnoses were clinical symptoms, serum thyroxine and TRAb, thyroid ultrasound and orbital computed tomography. The study's findings and limits: The model's output predicted ophthalmopathy at a median of roughly 6.9 months prior to onset.

The investigators amplified TCR beta CDR3 regions from RNA transcripts. The HTBI primer set served for first-round RT-PCR of the TCR CDR3. TCRdb recomputed calls from the multiplex PCR reads with MiXCR, one row per CDR3 protein. In the table there are roughly 180,000 distinct CDR3 sequences, roughly 9.4% of which are singletons. V and J are TRBV4-2 and TRBJ2-4; perhaps TRBD2 as D (6 bases). The origin of this receptor is a woman between 18 and 29 years old with Graves' hyperthyroidism that later progressed to Graves' ophthalmopathy. Sequencing was performed on blood. CDR3 DNA: TGTGCCAGCAGCCCGGAGGAGGGTTCAGCCAAAAACATTCAGTACTTC. It yields the protein CASSPEEGSAKNIQYF.